The 10 T cell receptor beta chains below all came from one sample that was sequenced in a study of blood T cell repertoires in COVID-19. Sequencing was performed with immunoSEQ multiplex PCR; in TCRdb, only in-frame clones are kept and a portion is missing. The sample holds more than 150,000 clones, 85% to 95% seen once. The specimen sequenced was peripheral blood. These receptors were collected from a man aged 50 to 59 with acute or convalescent COVID-19.

The CDR3 protein is CASSPQGIFSTDTQYF. DNA for the CDR3: TGTGCCAGCAGTCCACAGGGAATTTTTAGCACAGATACGCAGTATTTT. The gene calls are TRBV28 and TRBJ2-3, with a weak D call TRBD1 (6 bases). The CDR3 spans 16 residues. V was trimmed by 5 bases and J by 0 bases, leaving 15 bases between them. Germline V gene sequence: CDR1 MDHEN, CDR2 SYDVKM.

The rearrangement links TRBV25-1 to TRBJ1-1, with D possibly matching TRBD1 (5 bases). CDR1 MGHDK and CDR2 SYGVNS come from the germline V gene. Trimming shortened V by 1 base and J by 5 bases, and 8 bases separated the two germline ends. The CDR3 runs 13 residues. CDR3 in DNA: TGTGCCAGCAGTGAATTTCAGGGAACTGAAGCTTTCTTT. Its protein is CASSEFQGTEAFF.

The chain carries TRBV11-2 and TRBJ1-2, with 7 bases aligning to TRBD1. This CDR3 contains 13 residues. CDR1 is SGHAT and CDR2 is FQNNGV in the germline V gene. V gave up 3 bases and J gave up 8 bases; unmatched junction bases: 6. CDR3 sequence reads: CASSFRQGDGYTF. The CDR3 DNA sequence: TGTGCCAGCAGCTTTCGACAGGGCGACGGCTACACCTTC.

V gene TRBV5-8 combines with J gene TRBJ1-3; D may be TRBD1 (6 bases). Trimming took 2 bases from V and 6 from J, leaving 12 bases between them. The germline V gene encodes CDR1 SGHTS and CDR2 YDEGEE. The CDR3 is made up of 14 amino acids. The CDR3 is CASSFTGLENTIYF. In DNA form, the CDR3 reads TGTGCCAGCAGCTTTACAGGGTTGGAAAACACCATATATTTT.

The rearrangement links TRBV28 to TRBJ1-1, with D unclear. There are 13 residues in the CDR3. The germline V gene encodes CDR1 MDHEN and CDR2 SYDVKM. V shed 8 bases and J shed 3 bases, with 13 bases lying between them. CDR3 sequence (DNA): TGTGCCAGCGAGAGAGGGTGGGACACTGAAGCTTTCTTT. It yields the protein CASERGWDTEAFF.

The genes are TRBV30 and TRBJ2-3; D perhaps matches TRBD1 (6 bases). Germline CDR1 and CDR2: GTSNPN and SVGIG (reference sequence). The CDR3 is made up of 15 amino acids. V shed 0 bases and J shed 4 bases, with 14 bases lying between them. The CDR3 DNA reads TGTGCCTGGAGTGTAGGCAGGGGTTGGGCAGATACGCAGTATTTT. This translates into CAWSVGRGWADTQYF.

The chain couples TRBV24-1 to TRBJ2-5; the D is unclear. The CDR3 is made up of 12 amino acids. Trimming took off 1 base at V and 5 bases at J, with 4 bases between the two ends. The germline V gene encodes CDR1 KGHDR and CDR2 SFDVKD. CDR3: CATSDFAETQYF. CDR3 sequence (DNA): TGTGCCACCAGTGATTTTGCGGAGACCCAGTACTTC.

This chain uses TRBV5-1 with TRBJ2-3, with D possibly matching TRBD2 (6 bases). The CDR3 sequence is 15 residues long. The V gene lost 4 bases and the J gene lost 1 base, with 13 bases spanning the gap. Germline CDR1 is SGHRS and CDR2 is YFSETQ. Here the CDR3 DNA reads TGCGCCAGCAGCCCTAGCGTCGATCGCACAGATACGCAGTATTTT. It is translated as CASSPSVDRTDTQYF.

The J gene is TRBJ2-3, the V gene TRBV18, with D tentatively TRBD1 (5 bases). Germline lookup yields CDR1 KGHSH and CDR2 LQKENI. The CDR3 runs to 17 residues. The V and J ends lost 2 bases and 1 base respectively, with 16 bases between them. The CDR3 coding sequence is TGTGCCAGCTCACCAGGAAGGGGAACAGGAGGCACAGATACGCAGTATTTT. It codes for CASSPGRGTGGTDTQYF.

CDR3 in DNA: TGTGCCAGTAGTATACAGGGGCCAAACAATGAGCAGTTCTTC. Its translation: CASSIQGPNNEQFF. This sequence joins TRBV19 and TRBJ2-1; possible D gene TRBD1, 6 bases. Trimming pared 2 bases from V and 5 bases from J, leaving 10 bases between. The CDR3 spans 14 residues. CDR1 is LNHDA, CDR2 SQIVND, per germline (reference sequence).